These 27 T cell receptor beta chains were all obtained from the same sample, sequenced in a study of blood T cell repertoires in COVID-19. Data came from immunoSEQ multiplex PCR; TCRdb stores just in-frame clones and leaves some out. Among 150,000 to 200,000 clones listed, approximately 90% were seen once. Sequenced: peripheral blood. These receptors all come from a woman younger than 45 with acute or convalescent COVID-19.

J is TRBJ2-1 and V is TRBV11-2; no clear D gene. The CDR3 has 14 amino acids. The germline CDR1 and CDR2 sequences are SGHAT and FQNNGV. V was trimmed by 4 bases and J by 2 bases, leaving 9 bases between them. The CDR3 DNA is TGTGCCAGCAGCTCGCTCCTAACCTACAATGAGCAGTTCTTC. Its translation is CASSSLLTYNEQFF.

This chain connects TRBV14 to TRBJ2-7; D unclear. This CDR3 comprises 14 residues. Per the germline V gene, CDR1 is SGHDN and CDR2 is FVKESK. Trimming removed 3 bases from V and 2 bases from J, with 11 bases in between. CDR3: CASSHTGGTYEQYF. The CDR3, as DNA: TGTGCCAGCAGCCACACTGGCGGAACCTACGAGCAGTACTTC.

The rearrangement uses TRBV19 and TRBJ2-7; 8 bases agree with TRBD1. CDR3 length equals 15 residues. Per the germline V gene, CDR1 is LNHDA and CDR2 is SQIVND (reference sequence). V was pared by 7 bases and J by 0 bases, with 8 bases of the junction left unmatched. CDR3 sequence (DNA): TGTGCCAGTATTGTGGAGACAGGGGTCTCCTACGAGCAGTACTTC. Protein sequence: CASIVETGVSYEQYF.

V is TRBV9 and J is TRBJ1-5, with 7 nucleotides matching TRBD1. This CDR3 has 15 amino acids. Germline lookup yields CDR1 SGDLS and CDR2 YYNGEE. V shed 0 bases, J shed 6 bases, and the junction held 6 bases outside the gene matches. The chain's CDR3 is CASSVEGAPGQPQHF. The CDR3, as DNA: TGTGCCAGCAGCGTAGAGGGGGCGCCAGGTCAGCCCCAGCATTTT.

The chain links TRBV13 to TRBJ2-1, with TRBD2 matching over 12 bases. There are 23 residues in the CDR3. Trimming at V came to 6 bases and at J to 1 base, leaving 25 bases not matched to a gene. Germline CDR1 reads PRHDT; CDR2 reads FYEKMQ (reference sequence). DNA of the CDR3: TGTGCCAGCAGTCAAACCGGGACTAGCGGGTGGGCGGATGAGGGGTTATCCTACAATGAGCAGTTCTTC. This translates into CASSQTGTSGWADEGLSYNEQFF.

This clone was seen just once. The chain recombines TRBV29-1 with TRBJ2-1; TRBD2 matches 9 bases. V was clipped by 0 bases and J by 5 bases; unmatched bases: 5. Germline values: CDR1 SQVTM, CDR2 ANQGSEA. The CDR3 loop spans 15 amino acids. The CDR3 loop reads CSVEDLAGGDNEQFF. The CDR3 nucleotides read TGCAGCGTTGAAGATCTGGCGGGAGGGGACAATGAGCAGTTCTTC.

The chain is built from TRBV19 and TRBJ1-5; D remains ambiguous. Germline loops: CDR1 LNHDA, CDR2 SQIVND (reference sequence). The CDR3 totals 15 residues. Trimming stripped 7 bases from V and 1 base from J, with 14 bases between. The chain's CDR3 is CASKKETGSNQPQHF. The CDR3 DNA is TGTGCCAGTAAGAAGGAAACGGGAAGCAATCAGCCCCAGCATTTT. Looking up the rest from reference TRBV19 and TRBJ1-5 gives the full variable domain: DGGITQSPKYLFRKEGQNVTLSCEQNLNHDAMYWYRQDPGQGLRLIYYSQIVNDFQKGDIAEGYSVSREKKESFPLTVTSAQKNPTAFYLCASKKETGSNQPQHFGDGTRLSIL.

The chain has TRBV7-8 and TRBJ2-7, with no clear D. Germline V CDR1 and CDR2: SGHVS, FQNEAQ. V lost 0 bases and J 7 bases, leaving 13 bases between the germline ends. The CDR3 length is 14 residues. The CDR3 DNA reads as TGTGCCAGCAGCTTAGCGCGAGTCCCCTCGGAGCAGTACTTC. Its translation is CASSLARVPSEQYF.

This clone showed up just a few times. The rearrangement joins TRBV6-5 to TRBJ1-6; 9 nucleotides match TRBD1. With V trimmed by 6 bases and J by 8 bases, 5 bases remained unmatched. The CDR3 length is 14 residues. CDR1 is MNHEY and CDR2 is SVGAGI in the germline V gene. CDR3 DNA: TGTGCCAGCAGCCGGACAGGGGAGGATTCACCCCTCCACTTT. This codes for CASSRTGEDSPLHF.

J is TRBJ2-1 and V is TRBV28, with D unclear. V dropped 11 bases and J dropped 8 bases, with 10 bases sitting between them. Per germline, CDR1 MDHEN and CDR2 SYDVKM. This CDR3 comprises 10 residues. As DNA, the CDR3 is TGTGCCCCATCGAGTGATGAGCAGTTCTTC. Translation gives CAPSSDEQFF.

This clone was seen a few times. V is TRBV5-4 and J is TRBJ2-1; the D is unclear. Trimming left V 2 bases short and J 9 bases short, with 12 bases between. Germline V gene data show CDR1 as SGHNT and CDR2 as YYREEE (reference sequence). CDR3 length: 13 residues. The CDR3 sequence is CASSLILDLEQFF. The CDR3 region has the DNA TGTGCCAGCAGCTTAATTCTAGACCTTGAGCAGTTCTTC. Using reference TRBV5-4 and TRBJ2-1 for the parts outside the CDR3, the full variable domain is ETGVTQSPTHLIKTRGQQVTLRCSSQSGHNTVSWYQQALGQGPQFIFQYYREEENGRGNFPPRFSGLQFPNYSSELNVNALELDDSALYLCASSLILDLEQFFGPGTRLTVL.

The gene calls are TRBV28 and TRBJ2-5; tentatively, D is TRBD2 (5 bases). The germline V and J ends were trimmed by 2 bases and 2 bases, with 9 bases remaining between them. This CDR3 has 14 residues. Germline V gene sequence: CDR1 MDHEN, CDR2 SYDVKM. The DNA of the CDR3 is TGTGCCAGCAGTTTACGGGGATTTCAAGAGACCCAGTACTTC. Translating it yields CASSLRGFQETQYF. The whole variable domain, filled in from reference TRBV28 and TRBJ2-5, reads DVKVTQSSRYLVKRTGEKVFLECVQDMDHENMFWYRQDPGLGLRLIYFSYDVKMKEKGDIPEGYSVSREKKERFSLILESASTNQTSMYLCASSLRGFQETQYFGPGTRLLVL.

This chain connects TRBV28 to TRBJ2-7; D perhaps matches TRBD1 (6 bases). The CDR3 is 13 amino acids. Germline assignment: CDR1 MDHEN and CDR2 SYDVKM. Trimming shortened V by 4 bases and J by 2 bases, and 9 bases separated the two germline ends. CDR3 sequence reads: CASSSQGPYEQYF. Written as DNA, the CDR3 is TGTGCCAGCAGTTCACAGGGTCCCTACGAGCAGTACTTC.

CDR3 region: CASSQAGVGGETQYF. For the CDR3, the DNA is TGTGCCAGCAGTCAAGCGGGAGTGGGCGGAGAGACCCAGTACTTC. This chain links TRBV28 with TRBJ2-5; 8 bases align to TRBD2. Germline-derived CDR1 and CDR2 are MDHEN and SYDVKM. The CDR3 is 15 amino acids. Germline trimming cut 5 bases from V and 4 bases from J; bases unmatched to any gene: 9.

The chain couples TRBV15 to TRBJ2-5, with 8 bases identical to TRBD2. There are 14 residues in the CDR3. J was trimmed by 4 bases and V by 6 bases; bases with no gene match: 7. Per germline, CDR1 LNHNV and CDR2 YYDKDF (reference sequence). For the CDR3, the DNA is TGTGCCACCAGTCCGGGAGGGGGGGGAGAGACCCAGTACTTC. Translation gives CATSPGGGGETQYF.

The chain has TRBV4-1 and TRBJ2-7; D ambiguous. The germline CDR1 and CDR2 sequences are MGHRA and YSYEKL. This CDR3 comprises 14 residues. Trimming removed 0 bases from V and 2 bases from J, with 8 bases in between. As DNA, the CDR3 is TGCGCCAGCAGCCAAGATGCGCAAACCTACGAGCAGTACTTC. Amino acid sequence: CASSQDAQTYEQYF.

The chain is built from TRBV6-5 and TRBJ2-7; D may be TRBD2 (5 bases). There are 11 residues in the CDR3. CDR1 and CDR2 from the germline V gene are MNHEY and SVGAGI. With 8 bases removed from V and 4 bases from J, the gap between germline ends came to 9 bases. CDR3 amino acids: CASGSEYEQYF. CDR3 nucleotide sequence: TGTGCCAGCGGGAGCGAGTACGAGCAGTACTTC.

This sequence joins TRBV29-1 and TRBJ2-7; D gene uncertain. This CDR3 is built from 11 residues. The V and J ends lost 4 bases and 2 bases respectively, with 6 bases between them. Germline CDR1 SQVTM, CDR2 ANQGSEA. DNA of the CDR3: TGCAGCGTTGTCGCGGCCTACGAGCAGTACTTC. Protein product: CSVVAAYEQYF.

The chain is built from TRBV18 and TRBJ1-1; no firm D call. The CDR3 is 15 amino acids. V gave up 2 bases and J gave up 4 bases, with 14 bases separating them. In germline, CDR1 is KGHSH, CDR2 LQKENI. This CDR3 is CASSPKSSGGTEAFF. CDR3 bases: TGTGCCAGCTCACCAAAATCTTCGGGAGGCACTGAAGCTTTCTTT.

The chain recombines TRBV24-1 with TRBJ2-2; TRBD1 might be the D (6 bases). CDR1 is KGHDR, CDR2 SFDVKD, per germline. The CDR3 is made up of 17 amino acids. V was shortened by 3 bases and J by 1 base, with 14 bases between the two germline ends. The CDR3 DNA is TGTGCCACCAGTGATATAAACAGGGTCAGGAACACCGGGGAGCTGTTTTTT. This translates into CATSDINRVRNTGELFF.

Worth noting for this clone: The same CDR3 arises from other DNA sequences in this sample as well. V is TRBV5-6 and J is TRBJ2-5, with no clear D. The V gene's germline CDR1 is SGHDT and CDR2 YYEEEE. V was shortened by 4 bases and J by 1 base, with 2 bases between the two germline ends. The CDR3 has 11 residues. CDR3 sequence (DNA): TGTGCCAGCAGCCTCCAAGAGACCCAGTACTTC. As protein: CASSLQETQYF.

The chain has TRBV30 and TRBJ1-6; D might be TRBD1 (6 bases). The V gene's germline CDR1 is GTSNPN and CDR2 SVGIG (reference sequence). The germline V and J ends were trimmed by 2 bases and 8 bases, with 10 bases remaining between them. This CDR3 comprises 13 residues. The CDR3 nucleotides read TGTGCCTGGAGTTCGACAGGTTATTCACCCCTCCACTTT. Translation: CAWSSTGYSPLHF.

The gene calls are TRBV4-2 and TRBJ1-4; D perhaps matches TRBD1 (5 bases). CDR1 and CDR2 from the germline V gene are LGHNA and YNFKEQ. V lost 1 base and J lost 3, with 9 bases in between. The CDR3 is 15 residues long. The CDR3 nucleotides read TGTGCCAGCAGCCAAGTGGGGGGGGCTAATGAAAAACTGTTTTTT. It encodes CASSQVGGANEKLFF.

V gene TRBV6-5 combines with J gene TRBJ2-7; 7 bases fit TRBD1. J lost 3 bases, V lost 6 bases, and 8 bases had no gene match. The CDR3 sequence is 14 residues long. CDR1 and CDR2 (germline): MNHEY, SVGAGI. The CDR3, as DNA: TGTGCCAGCAGCTTAAACAGGGGAGACTACGAGCAGTACTTC. Amino acids: CASSLNRGDYEQYF.

About this clone itself: Sequence at one end of the junction differs from germline and may be a read error. The chain combines TRBV24-1 with TRBJ1-4; 9 nucleotides agree with TRBD1. The CDR3 consists of 13 residues. Germline V gene lookup returns CDR1 KGHDR and CDR2 SFDVKD. CDR3 bases: TGTGCCTCCAGTCCCGGGACAGGGGAAAAACTGTTTTTT. It specifies CASSPGTGEKLFF.

The chain joins TRBV2 to TRBJ2-7; TRBD1 matches 7 bases. From germline, CDR1 is SNHLY and CDR2 FYNNEI. The V and J ends lost 6 bases and 4 bases, in that order; junction bases with no gene match: 6. CDR3 length: 13 amino acids. CDR3 region: CASRGDRQYEQYF. The CDR3, as DNA: TGTGCCAGCAGGGGGGACAGACAATACGAGCAGTACTTC.

This chain uses TRBV6-5 with TRBJ1-2; D perhaps matches TRBD1 (5 bases). The germline gives CDR1 MNHEY, CDR2 SVGAGI. CDR3 length: 13 residues. Trimming shortened V by 7 bases and J by 8 bases, and 17 bases separated the two germline ends. CDR3 amino acids: CASMASAGRGYTF. CDR3 nucleotides: TGTGCCAGCATGGCATCAGCAGGGCGAGGCTACACCTTC.